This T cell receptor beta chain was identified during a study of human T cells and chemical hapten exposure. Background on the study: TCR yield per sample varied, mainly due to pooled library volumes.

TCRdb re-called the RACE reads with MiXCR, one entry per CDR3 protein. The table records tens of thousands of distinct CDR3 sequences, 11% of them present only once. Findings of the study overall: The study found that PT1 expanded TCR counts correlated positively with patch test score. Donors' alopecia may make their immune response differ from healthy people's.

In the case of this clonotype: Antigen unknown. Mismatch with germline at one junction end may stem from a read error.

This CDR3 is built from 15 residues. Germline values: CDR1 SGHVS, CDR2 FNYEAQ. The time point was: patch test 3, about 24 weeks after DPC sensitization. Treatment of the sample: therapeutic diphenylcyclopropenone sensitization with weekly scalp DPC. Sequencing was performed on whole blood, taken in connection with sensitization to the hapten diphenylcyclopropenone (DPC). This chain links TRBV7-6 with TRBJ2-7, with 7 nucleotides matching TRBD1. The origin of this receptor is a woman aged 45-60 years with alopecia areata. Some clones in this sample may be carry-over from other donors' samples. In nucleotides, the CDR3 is TGTGCCAGCAGCTCACCGCCACAGGGGCACTACGAGCAGAACTTC. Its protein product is CASSSPPQGHYEQNF.